The clone carrying this T cell receptor beta chain came up a few times. The data are from a study of identical twins. MiXCR, applied by TCRdb to the 5' RACE reads, yields one record per CDR3 protein. Among about 240,000 distinct CDR3 sequences listed, roughly 13% were seen once. Germline-derived CDR1 and CDR2 are MDHEN and SYDVKM. Trimming took 6 bases from V and 6 from J; bases not matched to a gene: 12. The CDR3 is 16 amino acids. A further study also used this sample, focusing on yellow fever vaccine responses in identical twins.

V usage is TRBV28 and J usage is TRBJ1-5; 9 nucleotides match TRBD1. Sample: memory (CD45RO+) T cells sorted from blood. The receptor was isolated from a young woman in good health. CDR3 DNA sequence: TGTGCCAGCAGATACGGACAGGGGTCGGTTCTTCAGCCCCAGCATTTT. Translated: CASRYGQGSVLQPQHF.